Here is one T cell receptor beta chain with its context. TCRdb keeps only in-frame clones here, not all; method: immunoSEQ multiplex PCR. The sample yields roughly 150,000 clones, 80% seen once. This specimen belongs to a study of blood T cell repertoires in COVID-19. V lost 3 bases and J 0 bases, leaving 11 bases between the germline ends. This CDR3 spans 14 amino acids. The germline gives CDR1 GTSNPN, CDR2 SVGIG (reference sequence). The sequence was collected from a man aged 40-49 years who had recovered from COVID-19. The chain recombines TRBV30 with TRBJ1-1, with no clear D. The sequencing input was PBMCs or T cells enriched from blood (not recorded which). CDR3 DNA sequence: TGTGCCTGGAGCCCCGGGGTTATGAACACTGAAGCTTTCTTT. Protein sequence: CAWSPGVMNTEAFF.